A selection of T cell receptor beta chains follows, all from one sample in a study of cytomegalovirus exposure and HLA in healthy donors. The table came from immunoSEQ multiplex PCR; TCRdb's copy has only in-frame clones and leaves some out. Of 150,000 or so clones in the sample, almost 85% are singletons; the top ten hold less than 1.5%. The sequencing sample was made of PBMCs. Every receptor here comes from a man younger than 40 in good health and CMV-seropositive. Each CDR3 is given with its conserved first and last residue. D genes are given only for firm matches.

TRBV5-1	TRBD1	TRBJ2-3	TGCGCCAGCGGGGACAGGGAGCCTCCCGATACGCAGTATTTT	CASGDREPPDTQYF
TRBV9	TRBD1	TRBJ1-5	TGTGCCAGCAGCGTAGGAGGAAACAGGGGCGATGAGCCCCAGCATTTT	CASSVGGNRGDEPQHF
TRBV2	TRBD2	TRBJ2-5	TGTGCCAGCACTTGGGGACTAGCGGGGGCAAAGACCCAGTACTTC	CASTWGLAGAKTQYF
TRBV28	TRBD1	TRBJ2-6	TGTGCCAGCAGCGAACAGGGGGATCTTCTCTCTGGGGCCAACGTCCTGACTTTC	CASSEQGDLLSGANVLTF
TRBV4-2	.	TRBJ2-3	TGTGCCAGCAGCCCAGGGGCTGGCGGGAGAGGTGCAGATACGCAGTATTTT	CASSPGAGGRGADTQYF
TRBV9	TRBD2	TRBJ2-3	TGTGCCAGCAGCGTAGCGATTAGCGGGAGGGCCGGTGGAACAGATACGCAGTATTTT	CASSVAISGRAGGTDTQYF
TRBV27	TRBD1	TRBJ2-5	TGTGCCAGCAGCCTGTCCGGGACAGCGAAAGAGACCCAGTACTTC	CASSLSGTAKETQYF
TRBV5-8	.	TRBJ1-4	TGTGCCAGCAGCTTGAAATACAGGGTTGAAAAACTGTTTTTT	CASSLKYRVEKLFF
TRBV25-1	TRBD1	TRBJ1-2	TGTGCCAGCCGCGGACAGGATTACTATGGCTACACCTTC	CASRGQDYYGYTF
TRBV6-5	TRBD2	TRBJ2-1	TGTGCCAGCACTAATCGGGGGGGCACCAATGAGCAGTTCTTC	CASTNRGGTNEQFF